The sequence of this TCR beta chain was determined in a study of vaccination and CD4 T cells after COVID-19. Study observations and caveats: In convalescent patients, 304 of 307 vaccine-specific clones were spike mono-reactive.

V lost 2 bases to trimming and J lost 0 bases, with 8 bases between them. This CDR3 is built from 14 residues. Per germline, CDR1 SNHLY and CDR2 FYNNEI. Treatment in this sample: approximately nine-day PBMC culture with coronavirus spike peptide pools or control peptides (ViraFEST assay). About this clonotype itself: Its antigen is not identified.

Cultured CD4+ T-cell DNA underwent Oncomine TCR Beta short-read sequencing. Scientists extracted genomic DNA from CD4+ T cells grown in culture. TCRdb passed the PCR reads through MiXCR, listing each CDR3 protein once. The table lists tens of thousands of distinct CDR3 sequences, 43% of them singletons, with 14% in the top ten. Sequences were obtained from CD4+ T cells from blood, cultured in vitro. The source is a human donor who had recovered from COVID-19. This sequence joins TRBV2 and TRBJ2-7, with D perhaps TRBD2 (6 bases). CDR3 in DNA: TGTGCCAGCAGTGAACGGGGGAGCTCCTACGAGCAGTACTTC. Residues: CASSERGSSYEQYF.